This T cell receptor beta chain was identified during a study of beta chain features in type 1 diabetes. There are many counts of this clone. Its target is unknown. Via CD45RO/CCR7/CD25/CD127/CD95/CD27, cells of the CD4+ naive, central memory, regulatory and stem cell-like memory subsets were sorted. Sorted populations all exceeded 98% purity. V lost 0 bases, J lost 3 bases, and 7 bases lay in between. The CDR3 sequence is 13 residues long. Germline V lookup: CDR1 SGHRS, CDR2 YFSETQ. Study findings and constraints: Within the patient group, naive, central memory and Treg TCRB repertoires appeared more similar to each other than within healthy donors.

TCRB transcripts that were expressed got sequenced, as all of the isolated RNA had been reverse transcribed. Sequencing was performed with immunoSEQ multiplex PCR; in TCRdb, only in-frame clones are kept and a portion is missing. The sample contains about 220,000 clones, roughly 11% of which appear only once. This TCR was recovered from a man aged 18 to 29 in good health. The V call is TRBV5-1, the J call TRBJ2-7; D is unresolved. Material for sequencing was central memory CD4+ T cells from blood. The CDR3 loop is CASSLGPDYEQYF. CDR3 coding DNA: TGCGCCAGCAGCTTGGGACCTGACTACGAGCAGTACTTC.